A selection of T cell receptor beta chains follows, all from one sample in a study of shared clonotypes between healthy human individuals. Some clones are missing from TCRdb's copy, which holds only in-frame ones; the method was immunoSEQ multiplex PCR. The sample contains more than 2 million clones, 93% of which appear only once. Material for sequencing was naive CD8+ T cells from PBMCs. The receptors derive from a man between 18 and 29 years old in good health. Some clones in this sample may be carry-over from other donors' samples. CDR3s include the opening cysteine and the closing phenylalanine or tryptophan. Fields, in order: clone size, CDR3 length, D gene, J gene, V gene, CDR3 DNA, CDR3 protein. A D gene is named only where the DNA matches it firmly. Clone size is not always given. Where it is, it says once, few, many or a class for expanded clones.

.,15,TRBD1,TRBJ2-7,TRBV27,TGTGCCAGCTCTGACCGGGACAGGGGGTTATACGAGCAGTACTTC,CASSDRDRGLYEQYF
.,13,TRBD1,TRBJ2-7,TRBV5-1,TGCGCCAGCAGAACCGACAGGGGCAACGAGCAGTACTTC,CASRTDRGNEQYF
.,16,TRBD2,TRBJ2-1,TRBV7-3,TGTGCCAGCAGCTCAACTAGCGGCCTATCCTACAATGAGCAGTTCTTC,CASSSTSGLSYNEQFF
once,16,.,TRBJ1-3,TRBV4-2,TGTGCCAGCAGCCAAGAATTGGGGGCCCCTGGAAACACCATATATTTT,CASSQELGAPGNTIYF
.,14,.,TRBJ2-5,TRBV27,TGTGCCAGCAGGGACCGGGGTTTGGGGGAGACCCAGTACTTC,CASRDRGLGETQYF
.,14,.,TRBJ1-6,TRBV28,TGTGCCAGCAGTTTACCACAAACCCAGTCACCCCTCCACTTT,CASSLPQTQSPLHF
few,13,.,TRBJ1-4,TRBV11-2,TGTGCCAGCAGCCCCAACCCCCCAGAAAAACTGTTTTTT,CASSPNPPEKLFF
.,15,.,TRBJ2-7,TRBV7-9,TGTGCCAGCAGCGCCCCGCAACAGGGTAGCTACGAGCAGTACTTC,CASSAPQQGSYEQYF
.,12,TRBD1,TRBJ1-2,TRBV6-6,TGTGCCAGCTACACAGGGGCTGGTGGCTACACCTTC,CASYTGAGGYTF
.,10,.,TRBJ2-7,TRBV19,TGTGCCAGTAGGACAGTCGAGCAGTACTTC,CASRTVEQYF
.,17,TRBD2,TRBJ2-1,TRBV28,TGTGCCAGCAGTTTACTGACAAGCGGGAGCGTCGGCAATGAGCAGTTCTTC,CASSLLTSGSVGNEQFF
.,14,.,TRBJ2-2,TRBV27,TGTGCCAGTACCGGGGCCTCGAACACCGGGGAGCTGTTTTTT,CASTGASNTGELFF
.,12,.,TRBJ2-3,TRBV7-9,TGTGCCAGCAGCGTTACTACAGATACGCAGTATTTT,CASSVTTDTQYF
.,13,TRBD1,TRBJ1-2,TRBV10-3,TGTGCCATCACCGCGGACAGGGGGGATGGCTACACCTTC,CAITADRGDGYTF
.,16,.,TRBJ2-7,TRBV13,TGTGCCAGCAGCCAGAGGGACATACAGCGTCCCTACGAGCAGTACTTC,CASSQRDIQRPYEQYF
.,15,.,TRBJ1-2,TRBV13,TGTGCCAGCAGCTCGACGGACCTGTACAACTATGGCTACACCTTC,CASSSTDLYNYGYTF
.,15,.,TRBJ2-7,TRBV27,TGTGCCAGCAGTTTGGGGCGGGCGAACTCCTACGAGCAGTACTTC,CASSLGRANSYEQYF
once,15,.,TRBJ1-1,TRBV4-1,TGCGCCAGCAGCCAAGGATCCGGGGGCGCCAGAGGTGCTTTCTTT,CASSQGSGGARGAFF
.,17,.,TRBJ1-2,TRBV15,TGTGCCACCAGCGCTCCGAACCAGGGACATCCGTCCTATGGCTACACCTTC,CATSAPNQGHPSYGYTF
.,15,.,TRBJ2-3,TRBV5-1,TGCGCCAGCAGCTTGGGGGCAGGGGCGGCAGATACGCAGTATTTT,CASSLGAGAADTQYF
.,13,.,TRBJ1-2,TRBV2,TGTGCCAGAAACCAGGGAGGGGCCTATGGCTACACCTTC,CARNQGGAYGYTF
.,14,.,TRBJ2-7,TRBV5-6,TGTGCCAGCAGCTTGTCGGGAAGCTCCTACGAGCAGTACTTC,CASSLSGSSYEQYF
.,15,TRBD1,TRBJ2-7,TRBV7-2,TGTGCCAGCAGCTTATTCGGCCAGGGGGCCTACGAGCAGTACTTC,CASSLFGQGAYEQYF
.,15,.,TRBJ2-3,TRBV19,TGTGCCAGTACCGCCCTCGGAAACGGGCCAGATACGCAGTATTTT,CASTALGNGPDTQYF
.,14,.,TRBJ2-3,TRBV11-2,TGTGCCAGCTCAAGGGAGCAGGACACAGATACGCAGTATTTT,CASSREQDTDTQYF
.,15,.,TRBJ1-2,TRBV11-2,TGTGCCAGCAGCTACCTCCCGGGACAAGACTATGGCTACACCTTC,CASSYLPGQDYGYTF
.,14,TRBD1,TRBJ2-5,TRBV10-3,TGTGCCATCAGTAGGGACAGGGACCAAGAGACCCAGTACTTC,CAISRDRDQETQYF
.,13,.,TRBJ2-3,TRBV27,TGTGCCAGCAGTTTGTTCCCTAAAGATACGCAGTATTTT,CASSLFPKDTQYF
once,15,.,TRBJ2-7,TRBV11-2,TGTGCCAGCAGCATTTTGACGGGCCGACTCTACGAGCAGTACTTC,CASSILTGRLYEQYF
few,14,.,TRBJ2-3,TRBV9,TGTGCCAGCAGCCGTGCGGGACGCACAGATACGCAGTATTTT,CASSRAGRTDTQYF
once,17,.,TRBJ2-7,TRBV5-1,TGCGCCAGCAGCCCCCCGGGACAAGTAGGGGGGGGTTACGAGCAGTACTTC,CASSPPGQVGGGYEQYF
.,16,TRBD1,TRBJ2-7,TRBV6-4,TGTGCCAGCAGTGACGGTCAGGGGGAGAACCCCTACGAGCAGTACTTC,CASSDGQGENPYEQYF
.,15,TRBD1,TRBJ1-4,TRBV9,TGTGCCAGCAGCACCCGGGACAGTACTAATGAAAAACTGTTTTTT,CASSTRDSTNEKLFF
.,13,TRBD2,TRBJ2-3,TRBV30,TGTGCCTGGAGGGCGGGGGGGACAGATACGCAGTATTTT,CAWRAGGTDTQYF
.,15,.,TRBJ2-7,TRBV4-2,TGTGCCAGCAGCCAAGACCGGGACAATTCCTACGAGCAGTACTTC,CASSQDRDNSYEQYF